This TCR beta chain was observed in a study of blood T cell repertoires in COVID-19. The wider study: Sources were T cells, B-cell-depleted T cells, or PBMCs; the material itself was cDNA or gDNA.

TCRdb keeps only in-frame clones here, not all; method: immunoSEQ multiplex PCR. The sample contains approximately 240,000 clones, 70% to 85% of which appear only once. The source of this sequence is a woman aged 40 to 49 with active or convalescent COVID-19. The sample consisted of peripheral blood.

CDR3 protein: CASILLGQNTEAFF. The DNA of the CDR3 is TGTGCCAGCATCCTTTTGGGGCAGAACACTGAAGCTTTCTTT. The rearrangement uses TRBV6-5 and TRBJ1-1; possible D gene TRBD1, 5 bases. This CDR3 has 14 amino acids. Looked up from germline, CDR1 is MNHEY and CDR2 is SVGAGI. Trimming removed 7 bases from V and 1 base from J, with 13 bases in between.